The 28 T cell receptor beta chains below all came from one sample that was sequenced in a study of control samples from healthy donors and cancer patients. Sequencing was performed with immunoSEQ multiplex PCR; in TCRdb, only in-frame clones are kept and a portion is missing. Here the sample spans some 130,000 clones, 92% being singletons. Sequencing used blood. The receptors originated from a man younger than 35 in good health.

For the CDR3, the DNA is TGTGCCAGCTCCCCGGACAGCACTGAAGCTTTCTTT. Translated, it gives CASSPDSTEAFF. The chain joins TRBV18 to TRBJ1-1; D possibly corresponds to TRBD1 (6 bases). CDR3 length equals 12 residues. Germline-derived CDR1 and CDR2 are KGHSH and LQKENI. Trimming left V 6 bases short and J 4 bases short, with 9 bases between.

The chain joins TRBV5-1 to TRBJ2-7; 7 nucleotides agree with TRBD1. This CDR3 is built from 15 residues. From germline, CDR1 is SGHRS and CDR2 YFSETQ. Losses at the gene ends were 4 bases for V and 0 bases for J; bases not matched to a gene: 7. This CDR3 is CASSLGTVYSYEQYF. CDR3 DNA sequence: TGCGCCAGCAGCCTAGGGACAGTCTACTCCTACGAGCAGTACTTC.

J is TRBJ1-2 and V is TRBV3-1 (or the pseudogene TRBV3-2); D unclear. Between the trimmed V and J ends, which lost 1 base and 4 bases, there was a span of 22 bases. Germline V gives CDR1 LGHDT, CDR2 YNNKEL (reference sequence). CDR3 size: 18 residues. CDR3 loop: CASSQVASYTAQTYGYTF. The CDR3 nucleotides are TGTGCCAGCAGCCAAGTGGCCAGTTACACCGCGCAAACCTATGGCTACACCTTC.

The V and J genes are TRBV6-5 and TRBJ2-1; 9 bases are a match to TRBD2. With V trimmed by 8 bases and J by 4 bases, 9 bases remained unmatched. Germline assignment: CDR1 MNHEY and CDR2 SVGAGI. The CDR3 consists of 15 residues. The CDR3 loop reads CASRKSGGLYNEQFF. CDR3 nucleotide sequence: TGTGCCAGCCGGAAAAGCGGGGGGCTATACAATGAGCAGTTCTTC.

The chain couples TRBV27 to TRBJ2-7; TRBD1 might be the D (6 bases). Trimming shortened V by 6 bases and J by 2 bases, and 14 bases separated the two germline ends. CDR1 and CDR2 (germline): MNHEY, SMNVEV (reference sequence). The CDR3 consists of 14 residues. CDR3 loop: CASRMTGSPYEQYF. Written as DNA, the CDR3 is TGTGCCAGCAGGATGACAGGCTCCCCCTACGAGCAGTACTTC.

The rearrangement links TRBV4-2 to TRBJ2-3, with TRBD2 matching over 11 bases. The CDR3 is 18 amino acids. With 4 bases clipped from V and 2 bases from J, the junction kept 11 bases outside the gene matches. Germline CDR1 LGHNA, CDR2 YNFKEQ. The CDR3 DNA reads TGTGCCAGCAGCCTCTACTGGACTAGCGGGCCTAACACAGATACGCAGTATTTT. This codes for CASSLYWTSGPNTDTQYF.

The J gene is TRBJ2-4, the V gene TRBV6-6, with D perhaps matching TRBD1 (6 bases). CDR1 and CDR2 (germline): MNHNY, SVGAGI (reference sequence). CDR3 length equals 13 residues. Trimming shortened V by 5 bases and J by 7 bases, and 12 bases separated the two germline ends. The CDR3 sequence: CASSRGGGNIQYF. The CDR3 DNA reads as TGTGCCAGCAGTCGTGGGGGCGGGAACATTCAGTACTTC.

V usage is TRBV19 and J usage is TRBJ1-5, with D uncertain. V was shortened by 7 bases and J by 0 bases, with 13 bases between the two germline ends. Germline CDR1 reads LNHDA; CDR2 reads SQIVND (reference sequence). The CDR3 is made up of 15 amino acids. CDR3 protein: CASNNQRYSNQPQHF. The CDR3 nucleotides are TGTGCCAGTAATAATCAGCGTTATAGCAATCAGCCCCAGCATTTT.

This clone has just one count. The rearrangement links TRBV4-2 to TRBJ1-4; D uncertain. The CDR3 spans 14 residues. The germline gives CDR1 LGHNA, CDR2 YNFKEQ. Trimming shortened V by 4 bases and J by 8 bases, and 14 bases separated the two germline ends. This CDR3 is CASSPDIFYEKLFF. DNA of the CDR3: TGTGCCAGCAGCCCCGACATATTCTACGAAAAACTGTTTTTT.

The chain uses TRBV5-1 and TRBJ2-7; a possible D gene is TRBD1 (6 bases). The CDR3 is 13 amino acids. CDR1 and CDR2 (germline): SGHRS, YFSETQ. V was shortened by 4 bases and J by 4 bases, with 12 bases between the two germline ends. The CDR3 nucleotides are TGCGCCAGCAGCCGCGATAGGGGGTACGAGCAGTACTTC. Its protein is CASSRDRGYEQYF.

The CDR3 DNA is TGCGCCAGCAGCTTGGAAGCGGGGGTAGAGACCCAGTACTTC. It is translated as CASSLEAGVETQYF. This sequence joins TRBV5-1 and TRBJ2-5; 8 nucleotides agree with TRBD2. Germline CDR1 and CDR2: SGHRS and YFSETQ. V lost 0 bases, J lost 4 bases, and 2 bases stayed unmatched. This CDR3 contains 14 residues. The variable domain in full, with the rest retrieved from reference TRBV5-1 and TRBJ2-5, is KAGVTQTPRYLIKTRGQQVTLSCSPISGHRSVSWYQQTPGQGLQFLFEYFSETQRNKGNFPGRFSGRQFSNSRSEMNVSTLELGDSALYLCASSLEAGVETQYFGPGTRLLVL.

The chain uses TRBV9 and TRBJ1-2, with D perhaps TRBD1 (5 bases). The CDR3 has 17 residues. Trimming removed 0 bases at V and 3 bases at J, with 18 bases between. Germline V CDR1 and CDR2: SGDLS, YYNGEE. The CDR3 region is CASSVAVSGMGDYGYTF. The CDR3, as DNA: TGTGCCAGCAGCGTAGCTGTATCGGGGATGGGGGACTATGGCTACACCTTC.

The chain combines TRBV5-1 with TRBJ1-1; D possibly corresponds to TRBD1 (6 bases). V was shortened by 7 bases and J by 10 bases, with 17 bases between the two germline ends. CDR1 is SGHRS, CDR2 YFSETQ, per germline. The CDR3 length is 12 residues. The CDR3 DNA reads TGCGCCAGCGGTAGGACAGCGGAGGGAGCTTTCTTT. Amino acids: CASGRTAEGAFF.

The V gene is TRBV6-1, the J gene TRBJ2-7; D not resolved. Germline CDR1 MNHNS, CDR2 SASEGT. The V and J ends lost 1 base and 4 bases respectively, with 14 bases between them. The length of the CDR3 is 15 residues. The CDR3 nucleotides read TGTGCCAGCAGTGAAGGGACGAGTTTTAGTTACGAGCAGTACTTC. It codes for CASSEGTSFSYEQYF.

The V and J genes are TRBV5-6 and TRBJ2-1; D is unclear. The germline CDR1 and CDR2 sequences are SGHDT and YYEEEE. The CDR3 has 17 amino acids. Trimming shortened V by 7 bases and J by 2 bases, and 22 bases separated the two germline ends. This chain's CDR3 is CASAGGLQTPPYNEQFF. DNA of the CDR3: TGTGCCAGCGCCGGCGGTCTTCAAACCCCTCCCTACAATGAGCAGTTCTTC.

The J gene is TRBJ2-5, the V gene TRBV5-1; D is possibly TRBD1 or TRBD2 (6 bases each). The germline V gene encodes CDR1 SGHRS and CDR2 YFSETQ. The CDR3 runs to 14 residues. V was trimmed by 4 bases and J by 5 bases, leaving 15 bases between them. As DNA, the CDR3 is TGCGCCAGCAGCCCGGGACTGCAGGGGGAGACCCAGTACTTC. It encodes CASSPGLQGETQYF.

The rearrangement uses TRBV7-9 and TRBJ2-5, with D unclear. The CDR3 length is 14 residues. Trimming took 1 base from V and 5 from J, leaving 11 bases between them. The germline V gene has CDR1 SEHNR and CDR2 FQNEAQ (reference sequence). The CDR3 sequence is CASSLVQIVETQYF. The CDR3, as DNA: TGTGCCAGCAGCTTAGTCCAGATAGTTGAGACCCAGTACTTC.

The rearrangement uses TRBV11-2 and TRBJ1-4; no clear D. Germline V gene lookup returns CDR1 SGHAT and CDR2 FQNNGV. CDR3 size: 14 residues. Trimming took off 5 bases at V and 0 bases at J, with 7 bases between the two ends. The CDR3 DNA sequence: TGTGCCAGCAGCGTTGTTGCAACTAATGAAAAACTGTTTTTT. Protein: CASSVVATNEKLFF.

V usage is TRBV5-1 and J usage is TRBJ2-1; 7 nucleotides line up with TRBD2. CDR1 SGHRS and CDR2 YFSETQ come from the germline V gene. The CDR3 is 14 amino acids. V shed 4 bases and J 4 bases; nucleotides not matched to a gene: 5. The CDR3 DNA reads as TGCGCCAGCAGCCGGGTAGCGGGTTACAATGAGCAGTTCTTC. It specifies CASSRVAGYNEQFF.

The rearrangement joins TRBV6-5 to TRBJ1-2; TRBD1 matches at 7 bases. The germline CDR1 and CDR2 sequences are MNHEY and SVGAGI. V lost 7 bases to trimming and J lost 4 bases; unmatched junction nucleotides: 6. This CDR3 spans 13 amino acids. The CDR3, as DNA: TGTGCCAGCACCCGGACAGGAGGCTATGGCTACACCTTC. This translates into CASTRTGGYGYTF.

The rearrangement uses TRBV18 and TRBJ2-5, with no clear D. Trimming took off 6 bases at V and 4 bases at J, with 9 bases between the two ends. This CDR3 is 12 amino acids long. Germline V gene lookup returns CDR1 KGHSH and CDR2 LQKENI. CDR3 coding DNA: TGTGCCAGCTCTACGAATGGAGAGACCCAGTACTTC. Encoded protein: CASSTNGETQYF.

The chain employs TRBV4-1 and TRBJ2-3; 8 bases are shared with TRBD1. V was clipped by 3 bases and J by 1 base; unmatched bases: 6. The CDR3 runs 16 residues. The germline V gene encodes CDR1 MGHRA and CDR2 YSYEKL. The CDR3 nucleotides are TGCGCCAGCAGCCATGGACAGGGAAGGGGCACAGATACGCAGTATTTT. Amino acid sequence: CASSHGQGRGTDTQYF.

The V and J genes are TRBV9 and TRBJ1-2; D not certain. Trimming pared 0 bases from V and 6 bases from J, leaving 12 bases between. This CDR3 has 14 amino acids. Germline lookup yields CDR1 SGDLS and CDR2 YYNGEE. Here the CDR3 reads CASSVGSGRDGYTF. In nucleotides, the CDR3 is TGTGCCAGCAGCGTAGGGTCCGGGAGAGATGGCTACACCTTC.

The rearrangement links TRBV15 to TRBJ1-1, with D unresolved. The CDR3 sequence is 13 residues long. V lost 3 bases and J lost 5, with 10 bases in between. Germline V gene sequence: CDR1 LNHNV, CDR2 YYDKDF (reference sequence). CDR3 protein: CATSRVPVTEAFF. As DNA, the CDR3 is TGTGCCACCAGCAGGGTCCCAGTAACTGAAGCTTTCTTT.

The rearrangement links TRBV15 to TRBJ2-7; a possible D gene is TRBD2 (5 bases). This CDR3 is 15 amino acids long. Germline V gene data show CDR1 as LNHNV and CDR2 as YYDKDF (reference sequence). V shed 5 bases and J shed 3 bases, with 17 bases lying between them. CDR3 bases: TGTGCCACCAGCTTAAACACCGGGGAACTCTACGAGCAGTACTTC. This sequence encodes CATSLNTGELYEQYF.

The rearrangement links TRBV6-5 to TRBJ1-4, with D hard to call. This CDR3 is 14 amino acids long. Germline V gives CDR1 MNHEY, CDR2 SVGAGI. Trimming stripped 6 bases from V and 0 bases from J, with 8 bases between. The DNA of the CDR3 is TGTGCCAGCAGCCCCCTATCAACTAATGAAAAACTGTTTTTT. As protein: CASSPLSTNEKLFF.

This clone was seen once. The chain joins TRBV7-2 to TRBJ2-3; 7 bases are shared with TRBD2. This CDR3 is 14 amino acids long. V gave up 5 bases and J gave up 4 bases; unmatched junction bases: 6. CDR1 and CDR2 (germline): SGHTA, FQGNSA. In nucleotides, the CDR3 is TGTGCCAGCAGCCGGGGGGACCCGGCAGATACGCAGTATTTT. It yields the protein CASSRGDPADTQYF.

The chain combines TRBV6-5 with TRBJ2-1; D is perhaps TRBD2 (6 bases). The germline CDR1 and CDR2 sequences are MNHEY and SVGAGI. There are 16 residues in the CDR3. The V gene lost 0 bases and the J gene lost 2 bases, with 11 bases spanning the gap. CDR3 region: CASSYSWRAPYNEQFF. DNA for the CDR3: TGTGCCAGCAGTTACTCGTGGAGGGCACCCTACAATGAGCAGTTCTTC.